This T cell receptor (beta chain) was found in a study of cytomegalovirus exposure and HLA in healthy donors. A word on this clone: What it binds is not known.

The PCR was carried out with 60 Vbeta primers and 13 Jbeta primers. The table came from immunoSEQ multiplex PCR; TCRdb's copy has only in-frame clones and leaves some out. The data hold about 180,000 clones, with around 80% observed a single time. Regarding the study as a whole: Reported findings show TCR beta sequences accurately forecast HLA-A and HLA-B alleles in most subjects. Analysis was carried out at a later point, and it linked a missense DCLRE1C variant to TCR beta V- and J-gene trimming.

This clonotype was sampled from a female donor in good health and CMV-seronegative. Specimen: PBMCs.

CDR3 sequence reads: CASSASEVTGELFF. The CDR3 region has the DNA TGTGCCAGCAGCGCGTCGGAGGTCACCGGGGAGCTGTTTTTT. V gene TRBV9 combines with J gene TRBJ2-2, with TRBD2 as a possible D gene (5 bases). Germline V CDR1 and CDR2: SGDLS, YYNGEE. This CDR3 region has 14 residues. The V end lost 3 bases, the J end lost 4 bases, and 10 bases lay between the germline ends. The whole variable domain, remainder taken from reference TRBV9 and TRBJ2-2, is DSGVTQTPKHLITATGQRVTLRCSPRSGDLSVYWYQQSLDQGLQFLIQYYNGEERAKGNILERFSAQQFPDLHSELNLSSLELGDSALYFCASSASEVTGELFFGEGSRLTVL.